This T cell receptor (beta chain) was sequenced for a study of T cell responses to AZD1222 COVID-19 vaccine. Looking at the study overall: Pooling was applied to second doses at about 4 or about 12 weeks. The study, taken as a whole, reports: Donors skewed white British and female; clonal diversity was possibly underestimated. Baseline serology detected seropositivity in only six AZD1222 recipients. Receipt of two AZD1222 doses was followed by a rise in Spike-specific TCR breadth and depth.

In regard to this clone: Its antigen is currently unknown.

Germline V gene data show CDR1 as LNHDA and CDR2 as SQIVND (reference sequence). There are 14 residues in the CDR3. V lost 8 bases and J lost 5, with 13 bases in between. The table came from immunoSEQ multiplex PCR; TCRdb's copy has only in-frame clones and leaves some out. The sample carries approximately 170,000 clones, approximately 90% recorded once. The sample was peripheral blood, taken on day 0 of AZD1222 vaccination. This chain uses TRBV19 with TRBJ1-6; D gene ambiguous. The TCR sequence derives from an adult in good health. The CDR3 spells CASREFLDNSPLHF. The CDR3 DNA reads as TGTGCCAGTCGTGAGTTTCTAGATAATTCACCCCTCCACTTT.